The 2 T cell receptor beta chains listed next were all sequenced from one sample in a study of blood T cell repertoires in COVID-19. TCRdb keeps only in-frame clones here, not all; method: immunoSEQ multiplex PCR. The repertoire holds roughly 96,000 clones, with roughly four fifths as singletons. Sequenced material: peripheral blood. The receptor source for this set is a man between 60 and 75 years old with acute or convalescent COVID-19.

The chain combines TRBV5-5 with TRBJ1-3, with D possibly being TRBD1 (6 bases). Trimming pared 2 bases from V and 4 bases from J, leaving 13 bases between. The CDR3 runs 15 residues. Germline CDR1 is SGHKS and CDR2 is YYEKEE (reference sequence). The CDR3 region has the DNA TGTGCCAGCAGCTTCGACAGGACATCAGGAAACACCATATATTTT. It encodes CASSFDRTSGNTIYF.

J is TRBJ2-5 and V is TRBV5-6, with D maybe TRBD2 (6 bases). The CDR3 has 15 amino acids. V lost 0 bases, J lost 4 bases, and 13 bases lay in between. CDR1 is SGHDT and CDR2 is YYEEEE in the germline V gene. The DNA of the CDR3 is TGTGCCAGCAGCTTGGCCAGGGTGGGGGGAGAGACCCAGTACTTC. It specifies CASSLARVGGETQYF.